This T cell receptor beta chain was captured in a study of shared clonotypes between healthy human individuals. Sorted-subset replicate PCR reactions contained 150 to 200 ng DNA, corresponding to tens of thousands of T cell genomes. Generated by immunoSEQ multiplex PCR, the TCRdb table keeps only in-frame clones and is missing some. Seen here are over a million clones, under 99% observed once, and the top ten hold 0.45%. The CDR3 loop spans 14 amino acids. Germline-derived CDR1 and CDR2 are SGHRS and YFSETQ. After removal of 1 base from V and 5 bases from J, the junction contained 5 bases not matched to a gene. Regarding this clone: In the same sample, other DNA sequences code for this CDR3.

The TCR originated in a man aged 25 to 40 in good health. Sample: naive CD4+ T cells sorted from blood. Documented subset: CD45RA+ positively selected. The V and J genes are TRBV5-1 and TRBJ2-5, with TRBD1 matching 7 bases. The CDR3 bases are TGCGCCAGCAGCTTGAGGGGGCGAGGGGAGACCCAGTACTTC. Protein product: CASSLRGRGETQYF.